These 29 T cell receptor beta chains share one sample of origin, sequenced in a study of blood T cell repertoires in COVID-19. Produced via immunoSEQ multiplex PCR; TCRdb's table is partial and in-frame only. The table has 150,000 or so clones, roughly 80% seen once. Source material: peripheral blood. These receptors were taken from a woman aged 70-85 years with COVID-19, enrolled during active disease.

This chain connects TRBV9 to TRBJ1-2; 9 bases are a match to TRBD1. The junction had 3 bases not matched to a gene; V was cut back by 0 bases and J by 6 bases. Germline V gene sequence: CDR1 SGDLS, CDR2 YYNGEE. This CDR3 region has 14 residues. The CDR3 here is CASSVETGGDGYTF. The CDR3, as DNA: TGTGCCAGCAGCGTAGAAACAGGGGGCGATGGCTACACCTTC.

The chain couples TRBV28 to TRBJ2-1; maybe TRBD2 (5 bases). The CDR3 is 11 amino acids. Germline loops: CDR1 MDHEN, CDR2 SYDVKM. V was cut by 6 bases and J by 9 bases, with 9 bases left in between. CDR3 in DNA: TGTGCCAGCAGCCGCCGGGGTGAGCAGTTCTTC. Protein: CASSRRGEQFF.

This sequence joins TRBV27 and TRBJ1-6, with TRBD1 identical over 7 bases. The CDR3 has 14 residues. Trimming removed 6 bases from V and 4 bases from J; junction bases left unmatched: 3. CDR1 is MNHEY and CDR2 is SMNVEV in the germline V gene (reference sequence). The CDR3 bases are TGTGCCAGCAGGCCGGGACAGTATAATTCACCCCTCCACTTT. Its protein is CASRPGQYNSPLHF.

V gene TRBV9 combines with J gene TRBJ1-3; possible D gene TRBD1, 6 bases. This CDR3 is built from 15 residues. V lost 4 bases and J lost 3, with 14 bases in between. Germline lookup yields CDR1 SGDLS and CDR2 YYNGEE. The CDR3: CASSLTGLGGNTIYF. Here the CDR3 DNA reads TGTGCCAGCAGCTTAACAGGGCTGGGTGGAAACACCATATATTTT. The full variable domain, its missing parts supplied by reference TRBV9 and TRBJ1-3, is DSGVTQTPKHLITATGQRVTLRCSPRSGDLSVYWYQQSLDQGLQFLIQYYNGEERAKGNILERFSAQQFPDLHSELNLSSLELGDSALYFCASSLTGLGGNTIYFGEGSWLTVV.

This chain uses TRBV7-2 with TRBJ2-5; D may be TRBD2 (6 bases). This CDR3 has 14 residues. Trimming took 5 bases from V and 5 from J, leaving 15 bases between them. CDR1 and CDR2 (germline): SGHTA, FQGNSA. CDR3 loop: CASSPGVAVETQYF. The CDR3 region has the DNA TGTGCCAGCAGCCCGGGGGTTGCGGTCGAGACCCAGTACTTC.

This clone came up once. The V and J genes are TRBV11-1 and TRBJ2-5, with TRBD2 matching 10 bases. Germline CDR1 reads SGHAT; CDR2 reads FQDESV (reference sequence). The CDR3 runs 16 residues. Unmatched junction bases numbered 6, after V lost 1 base and J lost 4 bases. CDR3 loop: CASSLGPLAGVETQYF. Written as DNA, the CDR3 is TGTGCCAGCAGCTTAGGCCCTCTAGCGGGGGTAGAGACCCAGTACTTC.

The CDR3 DNA sequence: TGCGCCAGCAGCTTCACTCCCGGGAGCCAAGAGACCCAGTACTTC. This translates into CASSFTPGSQETQYF. The gene calls are TRBV5-1 and TRBJ2-5, with D possibly being TRBD2 (6 bases). Germline V gives CDR1 SGHRS, CDR2 YFSETQ. The V end lost 2 bases, the J end lost 1 base, and 12 bases lay between the germline ends. The CDR3 consists of 15 residues.

This clone came up a few times. The genes are TRBV4-3 and TRBJ2-3; 9 bases map to TRBD1. In germline, CDR1 is LGHNA, CDR2 YSLEER. The CDR3 length is 16 residues. The junction had 7 bases not matched to a gene; V was cut back by 4 bases and J by 2 bases. This CDR3 reads CASSPQGQGTTDTQYF. DNA of the CDR3: TGCGCCAGCAGCCCCCAAGGACAGGGGACCACAGATACGCAGTATTTT.

This chain connects TRBV30 to TRBJ2-1; 8 positions match TRBD2. The CDR3 consists of 16 residues. Germline CDR1 and CDR2: GTSNPN and SVGIG (reference sequence). J lost 0 bases, V lost 7 bases, and 11 bases had no gene match. CDR3 region: CASNRGGQSSYNEQFF. The CDR3 DNA reads TGTGCCTCTAACCGGGGGGGGCAGAGCTCCTACAATGAGCAGTTCTTC.

The chain joins TRBV4-3 to TRBJ2-3; 8 bases align to TRBD2. The CDR3 sequence is 15 residues long. With 0 bases clipped from V and 5 bases from J, the junction kept 4 bases outside the gene matches. Germline V CDR1 and CDR2: LGHNA, YSLEER. This chain's CDR3 is CASSQDPSGLDTQYF. The CDR3 DNA reads as TGCGCCAGCAGCCAAGACCCTAGCGGGCTAGATACGCAGTATTTT.

The chain uses TRBV19 and TRBJ1-2; D is perhaps TRBD1 (6 bases). V lost 4 bases and J lost 2, with 8 bases in between. Germline lookup yields CDR1 LNHDA and CDR2 SQIVND (reference sequence). This CDR3 has 13 amino acids. The CDR3 loop reads CASSRQGNYGYTF. The CDR3 DNA reads as TGTGCCAGTAGTAGGCAGGGGAACTATGGCTACACCTTC.

This sequence joins TRBV4-2 and TRBJ1-1; a weak D match, TRBD1 (5 bases). The CDR3 has 15 amino acids. Germline V gene data show CDR1 as LGHNA and CDR2 as YNFKEQ. Trimming took off 4 bases at V and 2 bases at J, with 14 bases between the two ends. The CDR3 sequence is CASSPNPGLNTEAFF. CDR3 coding DNA: TGTGCCAGCAGCCCGAACCCAGGGCTTAACACTGAAGCTTTCTTT.

The chain recombines TRBV5-6 with TRBJ1-2; 9 bases match TRBD1. Per germline, CDR1 SGHDT and CDR2 YYEEEE. CDR3 length equals 14 residues. The J segment lost 4 bases and the V segment lost 2 bases, leaving 3 bases of the junction unmatched. CDR3 nucleotide sequence: TGTGCCAGCAGCTTCGGACAGGGGAGCTATGGCTACACCTTC. Its protein is CASSFGQGSYGYTF.

A remark on this clone: The same CDR3 can be traced to other DNA sequences in this sample. The J gene is TRBJ1-4, the V gene TRBV9, with unresolved D. CDR3 length: 15 amino acids. Germline-derived CDR1 and CDR2 are SGDLS and YYNGEE. V was shortened by 0 bases and J by 0 bases, with 6 bases between the two germline ends. The CDR3 spells CASSVGPATNEKLFF. Written as DNA, the CDR3 is TGTGCCAGCAGCGTAGGTCCTGCAACTAATGAAAAACTGTTTTTT.

V usage is TRBV24-1 and J usage is TRBJ2-6; TRBD1 matches 10 bases. The CDR3 spans 17 residues. V shed 4 bases and J 2 bases; nucleotides not matched to a gene: 4. CDR1 and CDR2 (germline): KGHDR, SFDVKD. DNA of the CDR3: TGTGCCACCAGTGACGCAGACAGGGGGCCTGGGGCCAACGTCCTGACTTTC. Its translation: CATSDADRGPGANVLTF.

The chain couples TRBV4-3 to TRBJ2-5; weak D call: TRBD2 (6 bases). V gave up 4 bases and J gave up 5 bases, with 17 bases separating them. The length of the CDR3 is 15 residues. CDR1 and CDR2 from the germline V gene are LGHNA and YSLEER. In DNA, the CDR3 is TGCGCCAGCAGCCCCCTGGGAGGCTCCCAGGAGACCCAGTACTTC. It is translated as CASSPLGGSQETQYF.

This clone was seen only a few times. This rearrangement joins TRBV21-1 to TRBJ1-2; TRBD1 is taken as the D call from the table, unchecked against the DNA. TRBV21-1 corresponds to a pseudogene. The CDR3 consists of 15 residues. CDR3 in amino acids: CASSSGQGLNYGYTF. The CDR3 DNA is TGTGCCAGCAGCAGCGGGCAGGGGCTGAACTATGGCTACACCTTC.

The chain is built from TRBV7-2 and TRBJ2-2; D is perhaps TRBD2 (5 bases). V was cut by 1 base and J by 2 bases, with 8 bases left in between. Germline CDR1 SGHTA, CDR2 FQGNSA. CDR3 length: 15 residues. The CDR3 is CASSLVAGNTGELFF. Written as DNA, the CDR3 is TGTGCCAGCAGCTTAGTGGCGGGTAACACCGGGGAGCTGTTTTTT.

The genes are TRBV14 and TRBJ2-3; 9 bases fit TRBD1. The CDR3 is 15 amino acids. The J segment lost 3 bases and the V segment lost 5 bases, leaving 6 bases of the junction unmatched. Germline V gene sequence: CDR1 SGHDN, CDR2 FVKESK. Here the CDR3 reads CASSLDRGLTDTQYF. Here the CDR3 DNA reads TGTGCCAGCAGCTTGGACAGGGGCCTGACAGATACGCAGTATTTT.

This clone came up once. The gene calls are TRBV16 and TRBJ1-2, with 9 nucleotides matching TRBD1. This CDR3 has 15 residues. J gave up 2 bases and V 4 bases, and 5 bases lay outside the gene matches. CDR1 is KGHSY, CDR2 FQNENV, per germline. The CDR3 here is CASSPPGTGNYGYTF. The CDR3, as DNA: TGTGCCAGCAGCCCCCCCGGGACAGGGAACTATGGCTACACCTTC.

The rearrangement links TRBV7-8 to TRBJ2-7, with 10 bases lining up with TRBD1. This CDR3 has 15 amino acids. After removal of 3 bases from V and 6 bases from J, the junction contained 8 bases not matched to a gene. Germline loops: CDR1 SGHVS, CDR2 FQNEAQ. DNA for the CDR3: TGTGCCAGCAGCTTTTCGGGGACAGGGGCCCCCGAGCAGTACTTC. Encoded protein: CASSFSGTGAPEQYF. The full variable domain, rest sourced from reference TRBV7-8 and TRBJ2-7, is GAGVSQSPRYKVAKRGQDVALRCDPISGHVSLFWYQQALGQGPEFLTYFQNEAQLDKSGLPSDRFFAERPEGSVSTLKIQRTQQEDSAVYLCASSFSGTGAPEQYFGPGTRLTVT.

This sequence joins TRBV6-5 and TRBJ1-1; possibly TRBD1 for D (5 bases). Germline assignment: CDR1 MNHEY and CDR2 SVGAGI. V lost 2 bases and J lost 3, with 7 bases in between. The CDR3 sequence is 13 residues long. CDR3 in amino acids: CASSYGGDTEAFF. For the CDR3, the DNA is TGTGCCAGCAGTTACGGGGGGGACACTGAAGCTTTCTTT.

This chain connects TRBV18 to TRBJ1-5, with D possibly being TRBD1 (5 bases). Germline CDR1 and CDR2: KGHSH and LQKENI. Trimming left V 3 bases short and J 5 bases short, with 11 bases between. The CDR3 covers 14 residues. The CDR3 coding sequence is TGTGCCAGCTCACCGCAGGGAGGGGATCAGCCCCAGCATTTT. Amino acids: CASSPQGGDQPQHF.

This sequence joins TRBV6-5 and TRBJ1-4; 8 positions match TRBD1. Germline V lookup: CDR1 MNHEY, CDR2 SVGAGI. With 6 bases clipped from V and 8 bases from J, the junction kept 11 bases outside the gene matches. There are 15 residues in the CDR3. As DNA, the CDR3 is TGTGCCAGCAGAATTTTACAGGGGGAGGGGGAAAAACTGTTTTTT. Translated, it gives CASRILQGEGEKLFF.

The gene calls are TRBV7-9 and TRBJ1-4; no clear D gene. Trimming stripped 3 bases from V and 4 bases from J, with 6 bases between. Per the germline V gene, CDR1 is SEHNR and CDR2 is FQNEAQ (reference sequence). This CDR3 is built from 13 residues. CDR3 protein: CASSFQDNEKLFF. The CDR3 DNA reads TGTGCCAGCAGCTTCCAGGATAATGAAAAACTGTTTTTT.

This chain uses TRBV10-3 with TRBJ2-7; 9 bases fit TRBD2. The V gene end was trimmed by 5 bases and the J gene end by 6 bases; junction bases not matched to a gene: 5. Germline CDR1 ENHRY, CDR2 SYGVKD. The CDR3 is made up of 13 amino acids. CDR3 sequence reads: CAISSGGFSEQYF. DNA for the CDR3: TGTGCCATCAGTAGCGGGGGGTTTTCCGAGCAGTACTTC.

The chain links TRBV30 to TRBJ2-3; 8 bases agree with TRBD1. V lost 2 bases, J lost 4 bases, and 8 bases stayed unmatched. Germline CDR1 and CDR2: GTSNPN and SVGIG (reference sequence). This CDR3 is built from 15 residues. The CDR3, as DNA: TGTGCCTGGAGTCCAGGGACAGGAGGCGCAGATACGCAGTATTTT. Translation gives CAWSPGTGGADTQYF.

CDR3 residues: CAWAAGTGPNQPQHF. CDR3 bases: TGTGCCTGGGCTGCCGGGACAGGCCCGAATCAGCCCCAGCATTTT. V gene TRBV30 combines with J gene TRBJ1-5; 8 nucleotides line up with TRBD1. The CDR3 covers 15 residues. The germline V gene has CDR1 GTSNPN and CDR2 SVGIG (reference sequence). V lost 5 bases to trimming and J lost 4 bases; unmatched junction nucleotides: 10.

This clone has ten or more counts. V usage is TRBV14 and J usage is TRBJ1-2; 7 bases line up with TRBD1. The CDR3 has 14 amino acids. After removal of 4 bases from V and 7 bases from J, the junction contained 9 bases not matched to a gene. CDR1 is SGHDN, CDR2 FVKESK, per germline. The chain's CDR3 is CASSRLGGASGYTF. As DNA, the CDR3 is TGTGCCAGCAGCCGGTTAGGGGGCGCGAGTGGCTACACCTTC.